One and the same sample provided the 21 T cell receptor beta chains below, sequenced in a study of cytomegalovirus exposure and HLA in healthy donors. TCRdb's table, derived via immunoSEQ multiplex PCR, lists solely in-frame clones and lacks some. The top ten clones hold more than 1.2% of a sample with 150,000 to 200,000 clones, more than 75% of them seen once. Sequenced: PBMCs. These TCRs come from a woman in her late teens or twenties in good health and CMV-seronegative.

The V and J genes are TRBV11-1 and TRBJ2-4; D gene uncertain. V was shortened by 1 base and J by 0 bases, with 7 bases between the two germline ends. Per the germline V gene, CDR1 is SGHAT and CDR2 is FQDESV (reference sequence). The CDR3 totals 15 residues. CDR3 DNA: TGTGCCAGCAGCTTAGGGTCAGTAGCCAAAAACATTCAGTACTTC. Translated: CASSLGSVAKNIQYF.

Details on this clone: One end of the junction does not line up with germline, which may come from a read error. The V gene is TRBV2, the J gene TRBJ1-5; a weak D match, TRBD1 (6 bases). CDR1 is SNHLY, CDR2 FYNNEI, per germline. CDR3 size: 16 residues. The DNA for the CDR3 is TGTGCCAGCAGTGCCGACAGGAGGAGGAGCAGTCAGCCCCAGCATTTT. Its protein is CASSADRRRSSQPQHF. Supplemented by reference TRBV2 and TRBJ1-5, the full variable domain reads EPEVTQTPSHQVTQMGQEVILRCVPISNHLYFYWYRQILGQKVEFLVSFYNNEISEKSEIFDDQFSVERPDGSNFTLKIRSTKLEDSAMYFCASSADRRRSSQPQHFGDGTRLSIL.

The chain carries TRBV9 and TRBJ1-1; TRBD1 agrees at 8 bases. The CDR3 consists of 16 residues. Germline V gene lookup returns CDR1 SGDLS and CDR2 YYNGEE. V lost 3 bases to trimming and J lost 0 bases; unmatched junction nucleotides: 7. CDR3 loop: CASSAGTGVMNTEAFF. The CDR3 bases are TGTGCCAGCAGCGCGGGGACAGGAGTAATGAACACTGAAGCTTTCTTT.

The chain has TRBV6-1 and TRBJ2-1, with D hard to call. The V end was cut by 2 bases, the J end by 0 bases, with 14 bases between. Germline V gene data show CDR1 as MNHNS and CDR2 as SASEGT. The CDR3 is 17 residues long. The CDR3 DNA follows: TGTGCCAGCAGTGAACAACTTGGTGAAGCCTCCTACAATGAGCAGTTCTTC. It codes for CASSEQLGEASYNEQFF.

This clone was observed a few times. V and J are TRBV6-5 and TRBJ1-5; D remains ambiguous. The CDR3 sequence is 13 residues long. V gave up 5 bases and J gave up 2 bases, with 7 bases separating them. Germline values: CDR1 MNHEY, CDR2 SVGAGI. CDR3 bases: TGTGCCAGCAGTACACAGCGCAATCAGCCCCAGCATTTT. It is translated as CASSTQRNQPQHF.

The chain is built from TRBV9 and TRBJ1-2, with 12 positions matching TRBD1. V trimming: 4 bases; J trimming: 4 bases; junction bases outside the gene matches: 20. Germline V CDR1 and CDR2: SGDLS, YYNGEE. The CDR3 length is 20 residues. The CDR3 loop reads CASSYNPEGTGGVRGYGYTF. For the CDR3, the DNA is TGTGCCAGCAGCTACAATCCTGAGGGGACAGGGGGCGTTAGAGGCTATGGCTACACCTTC.

V gene TRBV18 combines with J gene TRBJ2-7; 11 nucleotides line up with TRBD1. Germline values: CDR1 KGHSH, CDR2 LQKENI. Trimming took 2 bases from V and 3 from J; bases not matched to a gene: 0. CDR3 length: 14 residues. The CDR3 spells CASSPGTGGYEQYF. The CDR3 nucleotides read TGTGCCAGCTCACCAGGGACAGGGGGCTACGAGCAGTACTTC.

This sequence joins TRBV10-3 and TRBJ1-1; 8 bases align to TRBD1. J was trimmed by 4 bases and V by 4 bases; bases with no gene match: 5. Germline V lookup: CDR1 ENHRY, CDR2 SYGVKD. This CDR3 comprises 14 residues. The CDR3 spells CAISGTGRFTEAFF. The CDR3 bases are TGTGCCATCAGTGGGACAGGGCGATTCACTGAAGCTTTCTTT.

The chain combines TRBV6-4 with TRBJ1-5; a possible D gene is TRBD1 (5 bases). Per the germline V gene, CDR1 is MRHNA and CDR2 is SNTAGT. Trimming took off 0 bases at V and 9 bases at J, with 12 bases between the two ends. This CDR3 has 14 amino acids. CDR3 sequence reads: CASSDSGPDGPQHF. DNA of the CDR3: TGTGCCAGCAGTGACTCGGGGCCAGATGGGCCCCAGCATTTT.

The chain joins TRBV5-4 to TRBJ2-5; D gene ambiguous. The CDR3 sequence is 16 residues long. V dropped 4 bases and J dropped 0 bases, with 16 bases sitting between them. Per the germline V gene, CDR1 is SGHNT and CDR2 is YYREEE (reference sequence). CDR3 DNA: TGTGCCAGCAGCCCTACGACTGGAAAGTACCAAGAGACCCAGTACTTC. Translating it yields CASSPTTGKYQETQYF. Filled out from reference TRBV5-4 and TRBJ2-5, the complete variable domain reads ETGVTQSPTHLIKTRGQQVTLRCSSQSGHNTVSWYQQALGQGPQFIFQYYREEENGRGNFPPRFSGLQFPNYSSELNVNALELDDSALYLCASSPTTGKYQETQYFGPGTRLLVL.

The chain is built from TRBV11-3 and TRBJ2-3, with 12 bases that match TRBD2. V dropped 3 bases and J dropped 3; count of bases not matched to a gene: 10. The germline gives CDR1 SGHNT, CDR2 YENEEA. The CDR3 is 18 residues long. The CDR3 is CASSFRTSGILGTDTQYF. The CDR3 DNA reads as TGTGCCAGCAGCTTCCGGACTAGCGGGATCCTCGGGACAGATACGCAGTATTTT.

The sample holds one count of this clone. The chain couples TRBV29-1 to TRBJ2-5; D is perhaps TRBD2 (6 bases). The CDR3 totals 12 residues. V lost 7 bases and J 5 bases, leaving 14 bases between the germline ends. Germline lookup yields CDR1 SQVTM and CDR2 ANQGSEA. The CDR3 sequence is CSAWERGETQYF. DNA for the CDR3: TGCAGCGCGTGGGAACGGGGGGAGACCCAGTACTTC.

V and J are TRBV7-2 and TRBJ1-2, with a weak D call TRBD1 (6 bases). Germline V lookup: CDR1 SGHTA, CDR2 FQGNSA. Trimming took off 0 bases at V and 1 base at J, with 21 bases between the two ends. The CDR3 spans 19 residues. This CDR3 reads CASSLAVPWTENHNYGYTF. The CDR3 bases are TGTGCCAGCAGCTTAGCGGTCCCCTGGACAGAAAATCATAACTATGGCTACACCTTC.

The chain is built from TRBV4-2 and TRBJ1-5; 7 bases line up with TRBD1. J lost 3 bases, V lost 4 bases, and 6 bases had no gene match. The CDR3 contains 15 residues. Germline V CDR1 and CDR2: LGHNA, YNFKEQ. CDR3 loop: CASSPKDRDNQPQHF. As DNA, the CDR3 is TGTGCCAGCAGCCCCAAAGACAGGGACAATCAGCCCCAGCATTTT.

This chain links TRBV27 with TRBJ2-5, with a possible D match to TRBD2 (5 bases). This CDR3 contains 12 residues. Trimming cost V 8 bases and J 4 bases, with 11 bases left between them. Germline V CDR1 and CDR2: MNHEY, SMNVEV (reference sequence). The CDR3 region has the DNA TGTGCCAGCCGCTTTGAGGGAGAGACCCAGTACTTC. Residues: CASRFEGETQYF.

The J gene is TRBJ1-1, the V gene TRBV19; D not resolved. This CDR3 is 15 amino acids long. V dropped 3 bases and J dropped 2 bases, with 13 bases sitting between them. The germline gives CDR1 LNHDA, CDR2 SQIVND (reference sequence). The CDR3 is CASSMGRRANTEAFF. For the CDR3, the DNA is TGTGCCAGTAGTATGGGCAGGCGTGCTAACACTGAAGCTTTCTTT.

The genes are TRBV7-9 and TRBJ1-6; D may be TRBD1 (6 bases). Germline CDR1 and CDR2: SEHNR and FQNEAQ (reference sequence). Trimming cost V 1 base and J 6 bases, with 7 bases left between them. There are 14 residues in the CDR3. The CDR3 DNA is TGTGCCAGCAGCTTAGGACAGGTTAATTCACCCCTCCACTTT. Its translation: CASSLGQVNSPLHF.

The J gene is TRBJ1-5, the V gene TRBV19; D call uncertain. Trimming took 3 bases from V and 3 from J, leaving 12 bases between them. Germline V gene data show CDR1 as LNHDA and CDR2 as SQIVND (reference sequence). This CDR3 has 15 residues. CDR3 nucleotides: TGTGCCAGTAGTATTGGGAGACTTGCCAATCAGCCCCAGCATTTT. It is translated as CASSIGRLANQPQHF.

The genes are TRBV5-4 and TRBJ2-1; 7 bases are a match to TRBD1. Germline loops: CDR1 SGHNT, CDR2 YYREEE (reference sequence). V lost 4 bases to trimming and J lost 15 bases; unmatched junction nucleotides: 16. The CDR3 has 14 amino acids. The CDR3: CASSPPTGVFSPFF. DNA for the CDR3: TGTGCCAGCAGCCCTCCCACAGGGGTGTTCTCCCCGTTCTTC. The whole variable domain, filled in from reference TRBV5-4 and TRBJ2-1, reads ETGVTQSPTHLIKTRGQQVTLRCSSQSGHNTVSWYQQALGQGPQFIFQYYREEENGRGNFPPRFSGLQFPNYSSELNVNALELDDSALYLCASSPPTGVFSPFFGPGTRLTVL.

This rearrangement joins TRBV5-1 to TRBJ1-6; D is unclear. The CDR3 extends over 13 amino acids. The V and J ends lost 1 base and 11 bases respectively, with 10 bases between them. The germline V gene has CDR1 SGHRS and CDR2 YFSETQ. The CDR3 here is CASSLLDWAPLHF. The DNA for the CDR3 is TGCGCCAGCAGCTTGCTGGACTGGGCACCCCTCCACTTT.

The V call is TRBV7-9, the J call TRBJ2-7; D is possibly TRBD1 (6 bases). The V gene's germline CDR1 is SEHNR and CDR2 FQNEAQ (reference sequence). The CDR3 is 16 residues long. Deletions cut 3 bases from V and 3 bases from J, with 18 bases between. The CDR3 nucleotides are TGTGCCAGCAGCTTTTATTCAGGGGAGTTCCTCTACGAGCAGTACTTC. It specifies CASSFYSGEFLYEQYF.